Listed here is a single T cell receptor (beta chain). The table lists this clonotype with many counts. The antigen it recognizes is unknown. One base away there is no much larger clone; base qualities are not given. Taken with the paper, the label for time point translates to: newly diagnosed GD, antithyroid drugs for less than 3 months. For both TCR sequencing and RNA sequencing, RNA was extracted from PBMCs using TRIzol. Graves' disease was diagnosed according to American Thyroid Association guidelines. Patients for the study were recruited at an endocrinology department in Xi'an, China. Each patient gave about 8.1 milliliters of peripheral blood, collected in an EDTA anticoagulant tube. Ficoll Paque Plus density gradient separation was used to isolate PBMCs, and no additional T cell sorting was done. An Agilent 2100 Bioanalyzer and agarose gel were used to check RNA quality, while a NanoDrop 2000 measured RNA concentration.

This entry belongs to a study of regulatory T cells in long-lasting Graves disease (dated by TCRdb to about 2021). A note on the overall study: Newly diagnosed Graves' disease patients had taken antithyroid drugs for less than 3 months. Persistent Graves' disease patients were compared with newly diagnosed Graves' disease patients by peripheral blood TCR sequencing and RNA sequencing. The study was conducted in China and was registered as a clinical trial. A total of 33 samples underwent TCR sequencing, from around 13 patients with persistent Graves' disease and around 20 patients with newly diagnosed Graves' disease.

General study outcomes and caveats: More public clonotypes were shared among persistent patients (over 2,500) than among newly diagnosed patients (more than 900). Preferential use of TRBV28, TRBJ1-2 and TRBJ2-5 was observed in persistent disease, whereas TRBV20-1 and TRBJ2-1 were favored in newly diagnosed disease. Only the TCR beta chain was sequenced and analyzed. As a limitation, the authors acknowledged that the small sample size may reduce accuracy. Because the primary lesion, thyroid tissue, could not be accessed, the study looked at peripheral blood alone. Compared with newly diagnosed patients, patients with persistent Graves' disease had lower TCR Shannon entropy and fewer highly expanded clones, which suggests clonal expansion.

The library relied on multiplex PCR. Sequencing used an Illumina HiSeq 4000. iRepertoire HTBI primers and Arm-PCR amplification of CDR3 regions were used to construct TCR beta libraries. PCR products were gel purified before sequencing. The paper's data handling went like this. Across samples, 62 TRBV and 13 to 15 TRBJ segments were identified and used for gene usage analysis of CDR3 amino acid clonotypes. COPE and FqMerger were used to merge filtered high-quality paired reads into contigs. BLAST was used to align contigs to IMGT TRBV, TRBD and TRBJ reference genes, and CDR3 was defined according to IMGT. Highly expanded clones were defined as clonotypes with a frequency above 0.1%. Shannon entropy was used to measure repertoire diversity, and the Gini coefficient was used to measure V-J evenness. A clonotype found in more than one individual was treated as public. TCRdb reprocessed the public reads (quality trimming at Q25 with fastp, clone calling with MiXCR) and kept in-frame beta chains. Each entry is one CDR3 protein sequence, shown with its most common DNA and genes. TCRdb assigned the V and J calls; the authors' analysis was not used. Counted in this sample were fewer than 650,000 distinct CDR3 sequences; roughly 16% of them appeared once. In total, the top ten clones hold around 12% of the sample.

CDR1 is given as DFQATT and CDR2 as SNEGSKA, both from the germline V gene (reference sequence). The germline V and J ends show losses of 5 bases and 3 bases respectively, and no gene match explains 11 bases of the junction. Counted from cysteine to phenylalanine, this CDR3 has 15 amino acids. The kept DNA is CDR3 alone, 45 bases in frame from the first base. This sample was also put to use in a study of T cells in Graves' hyperthyroidism and ophthalmopathy. As described in the second report: Graves' hyperthyroidism was defined as stable when no progression to ophthalmopathy occurred over 18 months of follow-up. Hyperthyroidism patients were newly diagnosed, had a disease duration of under 2 months, and were aged 18 to 65 years. The study excluded patients with uncontrolled infections, other autoimmune diseases, pregnancy or lactation. Diagnoses were established on the basis of clinical symptoms, serum thyroxine and TRAb, thyroid ultrasound, and orbital computed tomography. For the first round of RT-PCR on the TCR CDR3, the HTBI primer set was used together with the Qiagen OneStep RT-PCR kit. Most expanded thyroid clonotypes (frequency above 0.001) were also detected in blood, suggesting blood repertoires may reflect thyroid immune responses. A model built on a 13 V-J signature distinguished ophthalmopathy from stable hyperthyroidism, reaching around 88% sensitivity and 81.08% specificity in cross-validation and 80%/75% in testing. In validation, the model predicted progression to ophthalmopathy a median of about 5.9 months before onset, with about 64% sensitivity and 72.22% specificity. TCR V-J signatures able to tell the groups apart were searched for in a discovery cohort of 100 patients, of whom approximately 40 had Graves' ophthalmopathy and under 65 had stable Graves' hyperthyroidism. Whether ophthalmopathy could be predicted prospectively was tested in an independent validation cohort made up of roughly 19 hyperthyroidism patients plus 17 patients who later progressed to ophthalmopathy. The 100 or so discovery patients were randomly divided into training and test sets at a 7:3 ratio. Thyroid tissue and blood T-cell repertoires from several Graves' hyperthyroidism patients were also compared in the study. Once sampling was done, hyperthyroidism patients were given methimazole at a starting dose of 30 mg daily, whereas ophthalmopathy patients were given high-dose intravenous methylprednisolone. A second multiplex PCR round built the libraries, followed by size selection and purification. Sequencing of the libraries was done on an Illumina HiSeq2000 using paired-end 100 bp reads. SOAPnuke was used to process the raw data, throwing out any read that contained adapters or uncalled bases, had a mean Phred below 15, or lacked an exact constant-primer or identifier match. COPE v1.2.5 was used to merge high-quality paired reads, and clonotypes were defined as unique nucleotide sequences. MiTCR v1.1 was used to align clonotypes to the IMGT TRBV, TRBD and TRBJ reference segments. The analysis included only V-J combinations with a frequency above 0.0001, which together covered roughly 99% of the repertoires. The TCS score was defined as F50 (clonal expansion) divided by E x V (chaos), with BLOSUM62-based TCRdist calculated between CDR3 peptides within each V-J. Welch's t-statistics and random forest reduced roughly 530 V-J features to 10 to 15, which were used in a naive Bayes classifier (R e1071). No statistical method was used to set the sample size in advance, and investigators knew the group allocation. The paper describes TCR Vbeta CDR3 sequencing of around 140 peripheral blood samples, made up of 43 ophthalmopathy patients, over 70 hyperthyroidism patients and about 17 progressor patients.

This TCR derives from a man aged 18-30 years with Graves disease. Donor details come from another sample of the same person, matched by shared clones. This sequence uses TRBV20-1 and TRBJ2-7, and 9 junctional nucleotides match TRBD2. The sequences come from peripheral blood mononuclear cells (PBMCs), collected at new diagnosis, from a patient treated with antithyroid drugs. The CDR3: CSAHQAGGNLYEQYF. The DNA is TGCAGTGCTCATCAAGCGGGAGGAAATCTCTACGAGCAGTACTTC.